What follows are 13 T cell receptor beta chains derived from one specimen sequenced in a study of shared clonotypes between healthy human individuals (dated by TCRdb to 2020 to 2022). Receptor libraries were prepared by the immunoSEQ multiplex PCR assay. TCRdb took over this immuneACCESS table, retaining in-frame rearrangements with V and J assigned. Such tables are incomplete; in checked studies, under half of the missing clones stem from an unresolved V gene, and the remainder is unexplained. A total of around 1.5 million clones appear in this sample, approximately 98% of them only once. The top ten constitute approximately 0.45% of the sample. Input material: naive CD4+ T cells sorted from blood. Explained via the paper, the cell subset or site label denotes: CD45RA+ positively selected. The receptors were sampled from a man aged 30 to 39 in good health.

DNA of the CDR3: TGTGCCTGGAGTGTAGCTAGCGGGCTGAACTCTGGGGCCAACGTCCTGACTTTC. Translating it yields CAWSVASGLNSGANVLTF. The chain employs TRBV30 and TRBJ2-6, with 8 bases aligning to TRBD2. V lost 0 bases to trimming and J lost 0 bases; unmatched junction nucleotides: 7. The CDR3 length is 18 residues. Germline values: CDR1 GTSNPN, CDR2 SVGIG (reference sequence). The full variable domain, rest sourced from reference TRBV30 and TRBJ2-6, is SQTIHQWPATLVQPVGSPLSLECTVEGTSNPNLYWYRQAAGRGLQLLFYSVGIGQISSEVPQNLSASRPQDRQFILSSKKLLLSDSGFYLCAWSVASGLNSGANVLTFGAGSRLTVL.

In its sample, this clone was seen once. This chain links TRBV28 with TRBJ2-3; 9 positions agree with TRBD2. The germline gives CDR1 MDHEN, CDR2 SYDVKM. CDR3 length: 17 amino acids. V gave up 3 bases and J gave up 0 bases; unmatched junction bases: 7. CDR3 sequence reads: CASSFPVTSGSTDTQYF. In DNA, the CDR3 is TGTGCCAGCAGTTTCCCCGTAACTAGCGGGAGCACAGATACGCAGTATTTT.

The J gene is TRBJ2-7, the V gene TRBV18; 11 bases map to TRBD2. The CDR3 is 15 residues long. Germline CDR1 is KGHSH and CDR2 is LQKENI. Trimming at V came to 2 bases and at J to 3 bases, leaving 3 bases not matched to a gene. The DNA for the CDR3 is TGTGCCAGCTCACCAGCTAGCGGGAGGAGCTACGAGCAGTACTTC. It translates to CASSPASGRSYEQYF.

The chain carries TRBV5-1 and TRBJ2-7; 11 nucleotides match TRBD1. V dropped 1 base and J dropped 6; count of bases not matched to a gene: 6. The CDR3 loop spans 15 amino acids. The germline gives CDR1 SGHRS, CDR2 YFSETQ. The CDR3 coding sequence is TGCGCCAGCAGCTTGTATGGACAGGGGGCTCTCGAGCAGTACTTC. This translates into CASSLYGQGALEQYF.

The V gene is TRBV7-9, the J gene TRBJ2-7, with 7 bases that match TRBD1. From germline, CDR1 is SEHNR and CDR2 FQNEAQ (reference sequence). With V trimmed by 1 base and J by 2 bases, 17 bases remained unmatched. There are 19 residues in the CDR3. CDR3 DNA sequence: TGTGCCAGCAGCTTAGAAGCTTACCGGGACAGAGATTTCACCTACGAGCAGTACTTC. It is translated as CASSLEAYRDRDFTYEQYF. The entire variable domain, with the rest obtained from reference TRBV7-9 and TRBJ2-7, is as follows: DTGVSQNPRHKITKRGQNVTFRCDPISEHNRLYWYRQTLGQGPEFLTYFQNEAQLEKSRLLSDRFSAERPKGSFSTLEIQRTEQGDSAMYLCASSLEAYRDRDFTYEQYFGPGTRLTVT.

The chain links TRBV28 to TRBJ2-1; 7 bases match TRBD1. CDR1 and CDR2 from the germline V gene are MDHEN and SYDVKM. This CDR3 region has 16 residues. V was pared by 4 bases and J by 0 bases, with 6 bases of the junction left unmatched. CDR3 residues: CASSSNRGSSYNEQFF. The CDR3 nucleotides are TGTGCCAGCAGTTCTAACAGGGGAAGCTCCTACAATGAGCAGTTCTTC.

The CDR3 sequence is CASSYSVDPRAFF. The DNA of the CDR3 is TGTGCCAGCAGTTACTCTGTCGACCCGAGAGCTTTCTTT. The chain uses TRBV6-6 and TRBJ1-1; D is unclear. V lost 0 bases to trimming and J lost 10 bases, with 12 bases between them. The CDR3 runs to 13 residues. CDR1 and CDR2 (germline): MNHNY, SVGAGI (reference sequence).

The chain employs TRBV6-5 and TRBJ2-7; D ambiguous. V lost 6 bases, J lost 3 bases, and 18 bases lay in between. The CDR3 is 15 residues long. Germline-derived CDR1 and CDR2 are MNHEY and SVGAGI. CDR3 DNA sequence: TGTGCCAGCAGCCCGGACGCGGCAGCTTACTACGAGCAGTACTTC. Encoded protein: CASSPDAAAYYEQYF.

This chain links TRBV10-3 with TRBJ2-1; a weak D match, TRBD2 (6 bases). Germline values: CDR1 ENHRY, CDR2 SYGVKD. The CDR3 length is 14 residues. V gave up 11 bases and J gave up 5 bases, with 19 bases separating them. This CDR3 is CAVKSGLLNNEQFF. The CDR3 region has the DNA TGTGCCGTCAAATCGGGACTTCTCAACAATGAGCAGTTCTTC.

The chain combines TRBV29-1 with TRBJ2-1; 7 bases map to TRBD2. The V gene end was trimmed by 0 bases and the J gene end by 4 bases; junction bases not matched to a gene: 9. The CDR3 is 16 amino acids. The V gene's germline CDR1 is SQVTM and CDR2 ANQGSEA. In nucleotides, the CDR3 is TGCAGCGTTGAAGAACGGGCGGGAGAACGATACAATGAGCAGTTCTTC. Its protein product is CSVEERAGERYNEQFF.

CDR3 region: CASSSQRGQGAGEQYF. For the CDR3, the DNA is TGTGCCAGCTCCTCACAACGGGGGCAGGGGGCCGGAGAGCAGTACTTC. V and J are TRBV18 and TRBJ2-7, with 8 bases matching TRBD1. The CDR3 is 16 residues long. V gave up 6 bases and J gave up 7 bases; unmatched junction bases: 17. The V gene's germline CDR1 is KGHSH and CDR2 LQKENI.

This clone occurred once. The V and J genes are TRBV15 and TRBJ2-7; D is ambiguous. The CDR3 has 16 residues. Germline V CDR1 and CDR2: LNHNV, YYDKDF (reference sequence). V was clipped by 1 base and J by 0 bases, with 13 bases between them. CDR3 in amino acids: CATSRGRPDLSYEQYF. DNA for the CDR3: TGTGCCACCAGCAGAGGCAGACCTGACCTCTCCTACGAGCAGTACTTC.

This chain joins TRBV30 and TRBJ2-6; D unresolved. Between the trimmed V and J ends, which lost 3 bases and 0 bases, there was a span of 9 bases. The V gene's germline CDR1 is GTSNPN and CDR2 SVGIG (reference sequence). This CDR3 is 15 amino acids long. CDR3 nucleotide sequence: TGTGCCTGGAGGGGATTAGGCTCTGGGGCCAACGTCCTGACTTTC. It is translated as CAWRGLGSGANVLTF.